Below, 14 T cell receptor beta chains from the same sample are listed, as sequenced in a study of blood T cell repertoires in COVID-19. Repertoires were generated with immunoSEQ multiplex PCR, while TCRdb's copy carries only in-frame clones and drops some. In the table there are roughly 170,000 clones, just under 85% of which are singletons. What was sequenced was peripheral blood. The receptors derive from a man between 35 and 55 years old who had recovered from COVID-19.

This clone was counted once. The CDR3 here is CASSEGSEDNEQFF. The CDR3 nucleotides are TGTGCCAGCAGTGAAGGGAGCGAAGACAATGAGCAGTTCTTC. The rearrangement uses TRBV6-4 and TRBJ2-1; TRBD2 is a possible D gene (5 bases). Looked up from germline, CDR1 is MRHNA and CDR2 is SNTAGT. The V end was cut by 3 bases, the J end by 5 bases, with 11 bases between. The CDR3 covers 14 residues.

The chain uses TRBV10-1 and TRBJ2-7, with TRBD1 matching over 7 bases. Germline loops: CDR1 WNHNN, CDR2 SYGVQD (reference sequence). This CDR3 comprises 18 residues. Unmatched junction bases numbered 16, after V lost 4 bases and J lost 1 base. The CDR3 DNA sequence: TGCGCCAGCAGTGTAGACAGGGACCCCCTCCTAATATCCTACGAGCAGTACTTC. This gives the protein CASSVDRDPLLISYEQYF.

Remarks on this clone: The junction departs from the called germline gene at one end, perhaps through a read error. V gene TRBV4-3 combines with J gene TRBJ2-2, with TRBD2 matching over 8 bases. Germline assignment: CDR1 LGHNA and CDR2 YSLEER. The CDR3 has 16 residues. The CDR3 loop reads CASSHDGGGNTGELFF. In DNA form, the CDR3 reads TGCGCCAGCAGCCATGATGGCGGGGGGAACACCGGGGAGTTGTTTTTT.

The rearrangement links TRBV10-3 to TRBJ1-2, with D hard to call. V gave up 4 bases and J gave up 4 bases, with 13 bases separating them. CDR1 is ENHRY, CDR2 SYGVKD, per germline. The CDR3 sequence is 14 residues long. The CDR3 DNA sequence: TGTGCCATCAGTGTAGGCCAGCGGGGCTATGGCTACACCTTC. It codes for CAISVGQRGYGYTF.

V is TRBV5-1 and J is TRBJ2-3, with a possible D match to TRBD2 (5 bases). The CDR3 sequence is 17 residues long. The V and J ends lost 4 bases and 0 bases respectively, with 18 bases between them. CDR1 and CDR2 (germline): SGHRS, YFSETQ. CDR3 protein: CASSRGNRPVSTDTQYF. The CDR3 DNA reads TGCGCCAGCAGCCGAGGGAACAGACCCGTCAGCACAGATACGCAGTATTTT.

This rearrangement joins TRBV6-4 to TRBJ2-1, with 8 bases matching TRBD1. Germline trimming cut 3 bases from V and 8 bases from J; bases unmatched to any gene: 6. The CDR3 totals 14 residues. The germline V gene has CDR1 MRHNA and CDR2 SNTAGT. The DNA of the CDR3 is TGTGCCAGCAGTGAACAGGGGGATGGCCATGAGCAGTTCTTC. Encoded protein: CASSEQGDGHEQFF.

This clone was seen just once. The gene calls are TRBV3-1 (or the pseudogene TRBV3-2) and TRBJ2-2; possible D gene TRBD2, 5 bases. The CDR3 runs 16 residues. Germline CDR1 reads LGHDT; CDR2 reads YNNKEL (reference sequence). Trimming shortened V by 1 base and J by 7 bases, and 16 bases separated the two germline ends. CDR3 nucleotides: TGTGCCAGCAGCCAAGCATTATTGGGAGTTGTCGGGGAGCTGTTTTTT. Residues: CASSQALLGVVGELFF.

The rearrangement uses TRBV7-2 and TRBJ2-3; 8 bases line up with TRBD2. Germline-derived CDR1 and CDR2 are SGHTA and FQGNSA. CDR3 length: 14 residues. The junction had 8 bases not matched to a gene; V was cut back by 6 bases and J by 6 bases. The CDR3: CASRPGLARDTQYF. The CDR3 region has the DNA TGTGCCAGCAGACCCGGACTAGCTAGGGATACGCAGTATTTT. Using reference TRBV7-2 and TRBJ2-3 for the parts outside the CDR3, the full variable domain is GAGVSQSPSNKVTEKGKDVELRCDPISGHTALYWYRQSLGQGLEFLIYFQGNSAPDKSGLPSDRFSAERTGGSVSTLTIQRTQQEDSAVYLCASRPGLARDTQYFGPGTRLTVL.

This clone occurred a few times. V is TRBV7-9 and J is TRBJ2-5, with D unresolved. Germline assignment: CDR1 SEHNR and CDR2 FQNEAQ (reference sequence). The CDR3 loop spans 11 amino acids. V lost 4 bases to trimming and J lost 4 bases, with 4 bases between them. In DNA form, the CDR3 reads TGTGCCAGCAGCTCCAGAGAGACCCAGTACTTC. Protein product: CASSSRETQYF.

This clone has just a few counts. The chain couples TRBV28 to TRBJ1-1; no firm D call. V shed 3 bases and J shed 5 bases, with 13 bases lying between them. Germline CDR1 and CDR2: MDHEN and SYDVKM. There are 14 residues in the CDR3. CDR3 in amino acids: CASSFALWATEAFF. CDR3 DNA: TGTGCCAGCAGTTTTGCCCTATGGGCAACTGAAGCTTTCTTT.

The V gene is TRBV30, the J gene TRBJ1-5; D is undetermined. The germline V gene has CDR1 GTSNPN and CDR2 SVGIG (reference sequence). This CDR3 contains 13 residues. V lost 7 bases, J lost 1 base, and 11 bases lay in between. The CDR3, as DNA: TGTGCCTCGACTTGGGAGAGCAATCAGCCCCAGCATTTT. The encoded protein is CASTWESNQPQHF.

The V gene is TRBV24-1, the J gene TRBJ1-1, with 9 bases aligning to TRBD1. The junction had 8 bases not matched to a gene; V was cut back by 3 bases and J by 7 bases. CDR1 and CDR2 from the germline V gene are KGHDR and SFDVKD. CDR3 size: 15 residues. The CDR3 DNA reads TGTGCCACCAGTGATCCGGCGGACAGGGGAAATGAAGCTTTCTTT. Its translation: CATSDPADRGNEAFF.

Comments on this clone: This sample also contains other DNA sequences that code for the same CDR3. J is TRBJ2-4 and V is TRBV7-2, with a tentative D call TRBD2 (5 bases). Germline assignment: CDR1 SGHTA and CDR2 FQGNSA. V shed 5 bases and J shed 0 bases, with 5 bases lying between them. The CDR3 runs 13 residues. CDR3 DNA sequence: TGTGCCAGCAGCGGAGGAGCCAAAAACATTCAGTACTTC. Its translation is CASSGGAKNIQYF. Filled out from reference TRBV7-2 and TRBJ2-4, the complete variable domain reads GAGVSQSPSNKVTEKGKDVELRCDPISGHTALYWYRQSLGQGLEFLIYFQGNSAPDKSGLPSDRFSAERTGGSVSTLTIQRTQQEDSAVYLCASSGGAKNIQYFGAGTRLSVL.

The chain has TRBV30 and TRBJ1-4; D uncertain. The CDR3 has 13 amino acids. V was pared by 0 bases and J by 8 bases, with 10 bases between. The germline V gene has CDR1 GTSNPN and CDR2 SVGIG (reference sequence). This CDR3 is CAWSVGGPEKLFF. The CDR3 DNA reads as TGTGCCTGGAGTGTGGGAGGGCCCGAAAAACTGTTTTTT.